This T cell receptor beta chain was observed in a study of spatial heterogeneity in lung cancer. Study background: Sequencing consistently turned up more beta-chain sequences than alpha-chain sequences. Every unique TCR and UMI combination, on average, appeared more than ten times in raw reads.

CDR1 ENHRY and CDR2 SYGVKD come from the germline V gene. Trimming removed 0 bases at V and 6 bases at J, with 12 bases between. This CDR3 is built from 14 residues. Each TCR cDNA molecule bore a unique molecular identifier. MiXCR, run by TCRdb on the 5' RACE reads, gives a single entry per CDR3 protein. The sample carries about 85,000 distinct CDR3 sequences, roughly a fifth recorded once. The time point: sample taken at primary tumor resection. Unsorted whole RNA of tumor, nontumor lung or frozen PBMC was sequenced. The donors comprised approximately 72 untreated early-stage non-small cell lung cancer patients.

The TCR comes from a male donor with early-stage non-small cell lung cancer. The chain joins TRBV10-3 to TRBJ2-7; tentatively, D is TRBD2 (6 bases). Here the sequenced sample was PBMCs, taken at surgery. The CDR3 sequence is CAISESEGTAEQYF. The CDR3, as DNA: TGTGCCATCAGTGAGTCGGAGGGGACTGCCGAGCAGTACTTC.